Each of the 25 T cell receptor beta chains below was sequenced from the same sample in a study of T cells in localized non-small cell lung cancer. Libraries were prepared by immunoSEQ multiplex PCR; TCRdb keeps only in-frame clonotypes and omits some of them. The sample has 35,000 or so clones; about 90% are singletons. Here the sequenced sample was peripheral blood, taken before any cancer treatment. The receptors were gathered from a woman aged 40-69 years with stage I lung adenocarcinoma.

A few counts support this clone. The genes are TRBV18 and TRBJ2-3; 14 nucleotides agree with TRBD2. Germline CDR1 KGHSH, CDR2 LQKENI. V lost 0 bases, J lost 5 bases, and 1 base stayed unmatched. The CDR3 is made up of 16 amino acids. The CDR3 loop reads CASSPPGTSGRDTQYF. CDR3 bases: TGTGCCAGCTCACCACCAGGGACTAGCGGGAGAGATACGCAGTATTTT.

The chain combines TRBV19 with TRBJ2-3; 8 nucleotides line up with TRBD2. V lost 9 bases, J lost 7 bases, and 9 bases stayed unmatched. The CDR3 consists of 13 residues. Germline V gives CDR1 LNHDA, CDR2 SQIVND (reference sequence). The CDR3 here is CASQMAGGNTQYF. CDR3 DNA sequence: TGTGCCAGCCAGATGGCGGGAGGCAATACGCAGTATTTT.

The chain links TRBV7-6 to TRBJ2-1, with 14 nucleotides matching TRBD2. Germline lookup yields CDR1 SGHVS and CDR2 FNYEAQ. The V segment lost 1 base and the J segment 7 bases; nucleotides outside the gene matches: 9. This CDR3 is built from 18 residues. The CDR3 sequence is CASSLVPPGLAGANEQFF. The CDR3 coding sequence is TGTGCCAGCAGCTTAGTCCCCCCGGGACTAGCGGGAGCTAATGAGCAGTTCTTC.

The chain couples TRBV19 to TRBJ2-5, with 10 bases lining up with TRBD2. The CDR3 has 14 residues. Germline lookup yields CDR1 LNHDA and CDR2 SQIVND (reference sequence). After removal of 5 bases from V and 2 bases from J, the junction contained 2 bases not matched to a gene. The CDR3 is CASSQLAGQETQYF. CDR3 sequence (DNA): TGTGCCAGTAGTCAACTAGCGGGGCAAGAGACCCAGTACTTC.

The chain is built from TRBV6-1 and TRBJ2-1, with 10 bases lining up with TRBD2. V lost 6 bases, J lost 3 bases, and 5 bases stayed unmatched. There are 15 residues in the CDR3. Germline assignment: CDR1 MNHNS and CDR2 SASEGT. Here the CDR3 reads CASRAGLADYNEQFF. CDR3 DNA sequence: TGTGCCAGCAGGGCCGGACTAGCGGACTACAATGAGCAGTTCTTC.

This clone was found once. This sequence joins TRBV7-2 and TRBJ2-7, with a possible D match to TRBD2 (5 bases). The germline V and J ends were trimmed by 5 bases and 2 bases, with 19 bases remaining between them. CDR1 SGHTA and CDR2 FQGNSA come from the germline V gene. The CDR3 has 16 amino acids. The chain's CDR3 is CASSRLPVASAYEQYF. The CDR3 DNA follows: TGTGCCAGCAGCCGTTTGCCGGTAGCGAGTGCCTACGAGCAGTACTTC.

The rearrangement links TRBV5-1 to TRBJ1-1; D is undetermined. V lost 2 bases, J lost 1 base, and 12 bases lay in between. The CDR3 is 15 residues long. The germline V gene encodes CDR1 SGHRS and CDR2 YFSETQ. CDR3 DNA sequence: TGCGCCAGCAGCTTCGACCCCGGGAAGAACACTGAAGCTTTCTTT. This encodes CASSFDPGKNTEAFF.

The genes are TRBV5-4 and TRBJ2-5; weak D call: TRBD1 (6 bases). The J call may be mistaken, given a closer DNA end match to TRBJ2-7. The CDR3 covers 17 residues. Germline lookup yields CDR1 SGHNT and CDR2 YYREEE (reference sequence). The CDR3 here is CASSLEGTSSRGYEQYF. CDR3 sequence (DNA): TGTGCCAGCAGCTTGGAGGGGACCTCTAGCAGGGGCTACGAGCAGTACTTC.

This chain joins TRBV5-1 and TRBJ2-7; maybe TRBD1 (6 bases). Looked up from germline, CDR1 is SGHRS and CDR2 is YFSETQ. This CDR3 has 15 amino acids. Trimming took 4 bases from V and 0 from J, leaving 14 bases between them. The CDR3 spells CASSVGTLFSYEQYF. The DNA for the CDR3 is TGCGCCAGCAGCGTTGGGACATTATTCTCCTACGAGCAGTACTTC.

V is TRBV6-9 and J is TRBJ2-7; unclear D gene. Germline-derived CDR1 and CDR2 are MNHGY and SVAAGI. The CDR3 totals 14 residues. V lost 0 bases to trimming and J lost 3 bases, with 9 bases between them. The CDR3 is CASSYSSPGYEQYF. CDR3 DNA sequence: TGTGCCAGCAGTTATTCTAGTCCGGGCTACGAGCAGTACTTC.

The chain has TRBV10-3 and TRBJ2-5; D remains unclear. In germline, CDR1 is ENHRY, CDR2 SYGVKD. This CDR3 is 15 amino acids long. The V end was cut by 3 bases, the J end by 1 base, with 12 bases between. CDR3 loop: CAISESATSQETQYF. The CDR3, as DNA: TGTGCCATCAGTGAATCAGCGACCAGCCAAGAGACCCAGTACTTC.

The chain uses TRBV5-1 and TRBJ2-5, with D perhaps given as TRBD1 or TRBD2 (6 bases each). In germline, CDR1 is SGHRS, CDR2 YFSETQ. The V end lost 4 bases, the J end lost 13 bases, and 14 bases lay between the germline ends. The CDR3 runs to 11 residues. The CDR3 coding sequence is TGCGCCAGCAGCCAAAACAGGGAGGTGTACTTC. Its translation: CASSQNREVYF.

V gene TRBV28 combines with J gene TRBJ2-7; D possibly uses TRBD1 or TRBD2 (5 bases each). V shed 4 bases and J shed 2 bases, with 9 bases lying between them. Germline lookup yields CDR1 MDHEN and CDR2 SYDVKM. This CDR3 spans 13 amino acids. CDR3 region: CASSYGAAYEQYF. The CDR3 DNA is TGTGCCAGCAGTTACGGGGCAGCCTACGAGCAGTACTTC.

The chain couples TRBV9 to TRBJ2-2, with 7 bases that match TRBD1. The CDR3 contains 15 residues. Trimming at V came to 0 bases and at J to 5 bases, leaving 4 bases not matched to a gene. Germline loops: CDR1 SGDLS, CDR2 YYNGEE. The CDR3 here is CASSVGDRATGELFF. In DNA, the CDR3 is TGTGCCAGCAGCGTAGGCGACAGGGCAACCGGGGAGCTGTTTTTT.

The sample holds one count of this clone. The J gene is TRBJ1-4, the V gene TRBV13, with 8 bases fitting TRBD1. The CDR3 is made up of 17 amino acids. Germline lookup yields CDR1 PRHDT and CDR2 FYEKMQ (reference sequence). After removal of 2 bases from V and 8 bases from J, the junction contained 13 bases not matched to a gene. The CDR3 nucleotides are TGTGCCAGCAGCTTAAAGGTCGGGACAGGCGTGGAGGAAAAACTGTTTTTT. It specifies CASSLKVGTGVEEKLFF.

This chain uses TRBV27 with TRBJ2-3, with 11 bases matching TRBD2. With V trimmed by 4 bases and J by 1 base, 10 bases remained unmatched. This CDR3 has 18 amino acids. CDR1 is MNHEY and CDR2 is SMNVEV in the germline V gene (reference sequence). The CDR3 here is CASSSPLVAGGGTDTQYF. In DNA, the CDR3 is TGTGCCAGCAGTTCTCCCCTCGTAGCGGGAGGGGGCACAGATACGCAGTATTTT.

The V and J genes are TRBV28 and TRBJ2-7, with 7 bases that match TRBD1. This CDR3 spans 14 amino acids. The V gene end was trimmed by 6 bases and the J gene end by 0 bases; junction bases not matched to a gene: 5. Germline V gene data show CDR1 as MDHEN and CDR2 as SYDVKM. DNA for the CDR3: TGTGCCAGCAGCCCGAACAGGGGCTCCTACGAGCAGTACTTC. This codes for CASSPNRGSYEQYF. Supplemented by reference TRBV28 and TRBJ2-7, the full variable domain reads DVKVTQSSRYLVKRTGEKVFLECVQDMDHENMFWYRQDPGLGLRLIYFSYDVKMKEKGDIPEGYSVSREKKERFSLILESASTNQTSMYLCASSPNRGSYEQYFGPGTRLTVT.

This chain joins TRBV19 and TRBJ1-1; D gene unclear. V was pared by 5 bases and J by 1 base, with 20 bases between. The germline V gene has CDR1 LNHDA and CDR2 SQIVND (reference sequence). CDR3 length: 17 residues. CDR3 DNA: TGTGCCAGTAGTTCCTTCCCGGCCAGAAGCTGGAACACTGAAGCTTTCTTT. This codes for CASSSFPARSWNTEAFF.

This chain connects TRBV9 to TRBJ1-3; D is unresolved. Germline V lookup: CDR1 SGDLS, CDR2 YYNGEE. V dropped 4 bases and J dropped 0 bases, with 14 bases sitting between them. This CDR3 has 16 amino acids. The CDR3 DNA reads TGTGCCAGCAGCCAAGACATTCCCTTCTCTGGAAACACCATATATTTT. Translated, it gives CASSQDIPFSGNTIYF.

This chain joins TRBV6-5 and TRBJ1-1; 8 bases match TRBD1. The CDR3 is 15 residues long. Germline-derived CDR1 and CDR2 are MNHEY and SVGAGI. V was pared by 6 bases and J by 4 bases, with 10 bases of the junction left unmatched. In DNA, the CDR3 is TGTGCCAGCAGCTGGACCGCCAGGGGGCTCACTGAAGCTTTCTTT. It yields the protein CASSWTARGLTEAFF.

This chain connects TRBV5-1 to TRBJ2-7; 7 bases align to TRBD1. There are 14 residues in the CDR3. Germline CDR1 is SGHRS and CDR2 is YFSETQ. V lost 3 bases, J lost 0 bases, and 3 bases stayed unmatched. CDR3 in DNA: TGCGCCAGCAGCTCCCGGGACAGCTCCTACGAGCAGTACTTC. This encodes CASSSRDSSYEQYF.

The V gene is TRBV7-6, the J gene TRBJ2-7, with D tentatively TRBD1 or TRBD2 (5 bases each). The CDR3 has 16 residues. Germline CDR1 reads SGHVS; CDR2 reads FNYEAQ. Between the trimmed V and J ends, which lost 5 bases and 0 bases, there was a span of 17 bases. CDR3 amino acids: CASSPIGTEDSYEQYF. The CDR3 nucleotides are TGTGCCAGCAGCCCAATCGGGACGGAAGACTCCTACGAGCAGTACTTC.

The chain uses TRBV5-5 and TRBJ2-7, with no clear D. Per the germline V gene, CDR1 is SGHKS and CDR2 is YYEKEE (reference sequence). The CDR3 sequence is 15 residues long. V lost 2 bases and J lost 6, with 18 bases in between. CDR3 loop: CASSFFTVGLSEQYF. The CDR3 DNA follows: TGTGCCAGCAGCTTCTTTACGGTAGGGCTGAGCGAGCAGTACTTC.

The chain uses TRBV5-1 and TRBJ2-1, with D perhaps matching TRBD1 (5 bases). The CDR3 runs 17 residues. The V gene lost 0 bases and the J gene lost 10 bases, with 23 bases spanning the gap. Germline assignment: CDR1 SGHRS and CDR2 YFSETQ. CDR3 in DNA: TGCGCCAGCAGCTTGGGCCCGAATGGCGCGGACATGGGAGAGCAGTTCTTC. It codes for CASSLGPNGADMGEQFF.

The genes are TRBV5-4 and TRBJ1-2, with 7 positions matching TRBD1. Trimming at V came to 0 bases and at J to 4 bases, leaving 9 bases not matched to a gene. The CDR3 totals 16 residues. Per the germline V gene, CDR1 is SGHNT and CDR2 is YYREEE (reference sequence). The CDR3 bases are TGTGCCAGCAGCTTGGGAGACAGGGTTGCGATCTATGGCTACACCTTC. Residues: CASSLGDRVAIYGYTF.